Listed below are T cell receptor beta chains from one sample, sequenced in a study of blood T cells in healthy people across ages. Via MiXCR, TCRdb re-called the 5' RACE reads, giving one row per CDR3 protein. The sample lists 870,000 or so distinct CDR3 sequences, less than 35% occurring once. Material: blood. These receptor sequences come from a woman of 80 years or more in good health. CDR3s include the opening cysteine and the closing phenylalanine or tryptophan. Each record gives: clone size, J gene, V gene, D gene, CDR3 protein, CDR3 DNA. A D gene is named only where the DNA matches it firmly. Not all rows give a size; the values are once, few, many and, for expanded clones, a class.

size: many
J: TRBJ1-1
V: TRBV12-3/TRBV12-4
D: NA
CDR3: CASSYVQNTEAFF
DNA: TGTGCCAGCAGCTACGTCCAGAACACTGAAGCTTTCTTT

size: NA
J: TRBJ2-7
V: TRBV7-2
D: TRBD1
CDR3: CASSPGTGVPYEQYF
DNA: TGTGCCAGCAGCCCCGGGACAGGGGTCCCCTACGAGCAGTACTTC

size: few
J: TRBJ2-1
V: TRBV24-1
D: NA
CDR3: CATSFGAGETQFF
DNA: TGTGCCACCAGTTTTGGCGCAGGGGAGACCCAGTTCTTC

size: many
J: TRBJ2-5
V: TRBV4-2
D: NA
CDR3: CASSQDPAANVETQYF
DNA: TGTGCCAGCAGCCAAGATCCGGCGGCCAACGTGGAGACCCAGTACTTC

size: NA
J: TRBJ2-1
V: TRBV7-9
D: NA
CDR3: CASSLKGGTSNNEQFF
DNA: TGTGCCAGCAGCTTAAAGGGGGGGACATCCAACAATGAGCAGTTCTTC

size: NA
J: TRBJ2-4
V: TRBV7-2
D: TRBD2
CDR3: CASSPPQLTSGGAVQYF
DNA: TGTGCCAGCAGCCCTCCCCAATTGACTAGCGGGGGGGCTGTTCAGTACTTC

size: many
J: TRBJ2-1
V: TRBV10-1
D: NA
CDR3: CASSESRIAGTYNEQFF
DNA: TGCGCCAGCAGTGAGTCGAGAATTGCCGGGACCTACAATGAGCAGTTCTTC

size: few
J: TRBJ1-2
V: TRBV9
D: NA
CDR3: CASSVTPDSLSGYTF
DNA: TGTGCCAGCAGCGTTACACCGGACAGTCTGTCTGGCTACACCTTC

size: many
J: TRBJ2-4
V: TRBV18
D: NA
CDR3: CASSPGQYLAKNIQYF
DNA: TGTGCCAGCTCACCAGGACAGTACCTAGCCAAAAACATTCAGTACTTC

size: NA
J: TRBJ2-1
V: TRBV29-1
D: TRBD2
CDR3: CSGRTSGLSYNEQFF
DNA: TGCAGCGGACGGACTAGCGGTCTCTCCTACAATGAGCAGTTCTTC

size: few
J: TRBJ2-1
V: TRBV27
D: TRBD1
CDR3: CASSSPHRDRAYEQFF
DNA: TGTGCCAGCAGTTCCCCTCATCGGGACAGGGCCTACGAGCAGTTCTTC

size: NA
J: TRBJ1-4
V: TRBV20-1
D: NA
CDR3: CSARARAGEELFF
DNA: TGCAGTGCTAGAGCCAGGGCAGGTGAAGAACTGTTTTTT

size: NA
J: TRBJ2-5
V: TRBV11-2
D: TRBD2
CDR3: CASSFAGQRGRRQETQYF
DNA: TGTGCCAGCAGCTTCGCGGGCCAGCGGGGGAGAAGACAAGAGACCCAGTACTTC

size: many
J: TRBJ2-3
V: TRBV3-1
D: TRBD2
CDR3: CASSRTSGGDTQYF
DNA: TGTGCCAGCAGCCGGACTAGCGGGGGGGATACGCAGTATTTT

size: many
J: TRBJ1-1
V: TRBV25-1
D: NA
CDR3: CASQQGLNTEAFF
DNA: TGTGCCAGCCAGCAGGGACTGAACACTGAAGCTTTCTTT

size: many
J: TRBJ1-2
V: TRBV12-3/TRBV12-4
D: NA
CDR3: CASSLGTYYGYTF
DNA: TGTGCCAGCAGTTTAGGGACGTACTATGGCTACACCTTC

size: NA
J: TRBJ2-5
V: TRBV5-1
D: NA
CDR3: CASSLVVVQETQYF
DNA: TGCGCCAGCAGCTTGGTAGTGGTCCAAGAGACCCAGTACTTC

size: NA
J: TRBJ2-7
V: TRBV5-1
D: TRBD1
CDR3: CASSLGDRDLNEQYF
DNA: TGCGCCAGCAGCTTGGGGGACAGGGACCTTAATGAGCAGTACTTC

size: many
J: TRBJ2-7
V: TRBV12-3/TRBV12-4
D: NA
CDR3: CASSFTTADEQYF
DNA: TGTGCCAGCAGTTTCACGACGGCGGACGAGCAGTACTTC

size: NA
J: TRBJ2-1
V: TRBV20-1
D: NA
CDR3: CSATLTGNEQFF
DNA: TGCAGTGCTACCCTGACAGGCAATGAGCAGTTCTTC

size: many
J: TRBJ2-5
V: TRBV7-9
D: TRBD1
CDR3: CASSLEGQNPQETQYF
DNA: TGTGCCAGCAGCTTAGAGGGACAGAACCCTCAAGAGACCCAGTACTTC

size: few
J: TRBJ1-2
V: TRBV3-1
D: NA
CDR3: CASSQDVGSGYTF
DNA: TGTGCCAGCAGCCAAGATGTGGGGTCTGGCTACACCTTC

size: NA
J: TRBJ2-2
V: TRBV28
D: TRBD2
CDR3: CASRPSLAGNTGELFF
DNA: TGTGCCAGCAGACCCTCACTAGCGGGGAACACCGGGGAGCTGTTTTTT

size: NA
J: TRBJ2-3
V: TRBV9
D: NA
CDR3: CASSPAWAGRADTQYF
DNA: TGTGCCAGCAGCCCTGCATGGGCGGGGCGCGCAGATACGCAGTATTTT

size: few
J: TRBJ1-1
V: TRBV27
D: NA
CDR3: CASGLTEAFF
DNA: TGTGCCAGCGGTCTTACTGAAGCTTTCTTT

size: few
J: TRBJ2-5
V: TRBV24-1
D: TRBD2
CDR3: CATSVARGGIETQYF
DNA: TGTGCCACCAGTGTCGCGCGGGGGGGCATAGAGACCCAGTACTTC

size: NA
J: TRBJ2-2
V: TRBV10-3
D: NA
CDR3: CAISERGAGELFF
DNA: TGTGCCATCAGTGAGAGGGGGGCCGGGGAGCTGTTTTTT

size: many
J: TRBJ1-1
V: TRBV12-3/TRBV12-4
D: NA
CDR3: CASSPRGNMPNTEAFF
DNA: TGTGCCAGCAGTCCCCGAGGTAACATGCCGAACACTGAAGCTTTCTTT